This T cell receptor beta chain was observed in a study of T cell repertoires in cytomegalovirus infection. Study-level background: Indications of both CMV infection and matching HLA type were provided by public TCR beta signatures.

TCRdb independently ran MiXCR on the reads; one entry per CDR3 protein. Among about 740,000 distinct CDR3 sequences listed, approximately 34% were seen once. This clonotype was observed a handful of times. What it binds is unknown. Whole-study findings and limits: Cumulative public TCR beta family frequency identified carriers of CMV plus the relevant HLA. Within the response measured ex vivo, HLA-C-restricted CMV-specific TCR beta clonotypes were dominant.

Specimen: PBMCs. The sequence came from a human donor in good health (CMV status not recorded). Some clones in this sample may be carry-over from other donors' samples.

The CDR3 DNA follows: TGTGCCACGGGGGATCTAGAGACCCAGTACTTC. It is translated as CATGDLETQYF. The chain links TRBV2 to TRBJ2-5, with D tentatively TRBD2 (6 bases). This CDR3 is built from 11 residues. Germline CDR1 and CDR2: SNHLY and FYNNEI. V lost 10 bases to trimming and J lost 4 bases, with 10 bases between them.